The text below deals with one T cell receptor (beta chain). It has no known antigen specificity. No much larger clone is present one base from it, and per-base qualities are unavailable. The sample belongs to a study of blood T cell repertoires in COVID-19 (dated by TCRdb to the early 2020s). A note on the overall study: The collaborator samples originated in the United States, Italy and Spain and spanned the acute and convalescent phases of COVID-19. The material from the prospective study consisted of cDNA or gDNA derived from T cells, B-cell-depleted T cells, or PBMCs. Subjects who had been exposed to COVID-19, were actively infected with it, or had recovered from it provided the deeply sampled blood TCRbeta repertoires that made up the dataset. The repertoires were made available in a free public database intended to serve as a resource for research on the immune response to SARS-CoV-2. The samples were drawn from two sources: the first 160 participants of the ongoing ImmuneRACE study, and 1,200 or so subjects contributed by 6 global collaborators. Sample metadata almost always included a de-identified subject ID, COVID-19 status, age in years and sex. Where available, HLA class I and class II types were taken from metadata supplied by the sample provider and were not determined by assay-based typing.

General conclusions and limits of the study: The amount of clinical and demographic metadata varied by source and participant and was provided uncurated.

In Seattle, one collaborating source enrolled patients while the infection was active and tracked those patients longitudinally over the course of disease. The collaborating institutions used their own protocols to collect whole blood in K2EDTA tubes. For TCRbeta analysis, collaborator samples were shipped as frozen whole blood, as isolated PBMCs, or as DNA extracted from either sample type. From V the trimming removes 3 bases and from J it removes 1 base, while the gene matches leave 5 bases of the junction unaccounted for. Taken from cysteine to phenylalanine, the CDR3 has 15 residues. Only CDR3 DNA is held: 45 bases, read in frame from base 1. CDR1 and CDR2 were assigned from the germline V gene (reference sequence) as GTSNPN and SVGIG. TCRbeta CDR3 regions were amplified from genomic DNA by means of the immunoSEQ Assay, a bias-controlled multiplex PCR. The paper's processing steps were these. The number of nucleated cells in each sample was estimated by amplification of reference gene primers within the assay. To quantify the absolute abundance of each unique TCRbeta CDR3 rearrangement, sequence reads were collapsed and filtered. Productive Simpson clonality was computed per sample as the square root of Simpson's diversity index over productive rearrangements. TCRdb re-hosts the immuneACCESS table, in-frame sequences only. Its copies lack some clones; in the studies checked, an unresolved V gene accounts for under half of them, and the cause for the rest is not known. V, J and clone size were drawn from that table, and D and trimming were deduced from the DNA. The table for this sample lists some 210,000 clones; approximately 90% of them were counted only once. Of the sample, about 0.8% is held by the ten largest clones.

Recombination connected TRBV30 to TRBJ1-5; TRBD1 agrees with 8 junctional bases. The sequencing input was peripheral blood. This receptor was taken from a man aged 60 to 75 with COVID-19, enrolled during active disease. Here is the DNA: TGTGCCTGGAGCACTGACAGGGGAAGCAATCAGCCCCAGCATTTT. It translates as CAWSTDRGSNQPQHF.